Shown below are 8 T cell receptor delta chains from a single sample sequenced in a study of gamma-delta chains in newborns, infants, children. TCRdb reprocessed the reads using CATT. The sample has about 8,500 delta-chain clones, more than 3% seen once. The sample consisted of blood. Receptors originate from a child who was a newborn, infant or young child, either healthy, febrile or measles-vaccinated (not recorded which).

This clone occurred a few times. V gene TRDV2 combines with J gene TRDJ3, with 10 bases lining up with TRDD3. Germline CDR1 reads GEAIGNYY; CDR2 reads EKD. J was trimmed by 0 bases and V by 0 bases; bases with no gene match: 16. CDR3 length: 23 residues. For the CDR3, the DNA is TGTGCCTGTGACACCGCTGTCCCGTACTGGGGGATTATGGGCTCCTGGGACACCCGACAGATGTTTTTC. Protein: CACDTAVPYWGIMGSWDTRQMFF.

The chain joins TRDV2 to TRDJ3; 13 bases agree with TRDD3. In the absence of a J gene in TCRdb, the DNA was matched to germline to assign it here. This CDR3 spans 20 amino acids. The germline gives CDR1 GEAIGNYY, CDR2 EKD. Trimming removed 2 bases from V and 5 bases from J; junction bases left unmatched: 11. CDR3 DNA sequence: TGTGCCTGTGACAAAATACTGGGGGATACGCGTTACCGGGACACCCGACAGATGTTTTTC. Amino acids: CACDKILGDTRYRDTRQMFF.

This clone has ten or more counts. This clone may be a read error of a much larger clone one base away. In the same sample, other DNA sequences code for this CDR3. The chain couples TRDV2 to TRDJ3, with 13 bases matching TRDD3. CDR1 is GEAIGNYY, CDR2 EKD, per germline. Losses at the gene ends were 4 bases for V and 1 base for J; bases not matched to a gene: 3. CDR3 length equals 18 residues. The CDR3 reads CACDTGGYASWDTRQMFF. The CDR3 coding sequence is TGTGCCTGTGATACTGGGGGATACGCGTCCTGGGACACCCGACAGATGTTTTTC.

This clone was observed a handful of times. This may come from a read error, since a much larger clone is one base off. Other DNA variants within this sample encode the same CDR3. The V and J genes are TRDV2 and TRDJ3; TRDD3 matches at 7 bases. This CDR3 is built from 19 residues. Germline V gives CDR1 GEAIGNYY, CDR2 EKD. CDR3 protein: CACDTGGIRSSWDTRQMFF. The CDR3 nucleotides read TGTGCCTGCGACACCGGGGGGATTCGGAGCTCCTGGGACACCCGACAGATGTTTTTC.

This clone is judged medium-sized (0.01 to 0.1%). The identical CDR3 is also encoded by other nucleotide sequences in the sample. CDR3 sequence (DNA): TGTGCCTGTGACACCGTGGATACATGGGACACCCGACAGATGTTTTTC. It codes for CACDTVDTWDTRQMFF. This chain connects TRDV2 to TRDJ3; tentative D call: TRDD3 (6 bases). This CDR3 contains 16 residues. Looked up from germline, CDR1 is GEAIGNYY and CDR2 is EKD. V lost 0 bases and J 4 bases, leaving 9 bases between the germline ends.

In its sample, this clone ranks as medium-sized. A much larger clone sits a single nucleotide away, making a read error possible. This same CDR3 is encoded by further DNA sequences in the sample. This chain joins TRDV2 and TRDJ3; 11 bases are a match to TRDD3. This CDR3 region has 18 residues. Germline-derived CDR1 and CDR2 are GEAIGNYY and EKD. The J segment lost 2 bases and the V segment lost 1 base, leaving 3 bases of the junction unmatched. The CDR3 spells CACDTGGYGAWDTRQMFF. DNA of the CDR3: TGTGCCTGTGACACTGGGGGATACGGCGCCTGGGACACCCGACAGATGTTTTTC.

Turning to this clone: A much larger clone sits a single nucleotide away, making a read error possible. V is TRDV2 and J is TRDJ3, with 7 bases that match TRDD3. Matching the DNA to germline supplied the J gene, which TCRdb does not give. The germline gives CDR1 GEAIGNYY, CDR2 EKD. The CDR3 length is 18 residues. Losses at the gene ends were 3 bases for V and 0 bases for J; bases not matched to a gene: 7. CDR3 sequence: CACDAGGTFSWDTRQMFF. The CDR3 nucleotides are TGTGCCTGTGACGCTGGGGGGACATTCTCCTGGGACACCCGACAGATGTTTTTC.

By its share, this clone is medium-sized (0.01 to 0.1%). This sample also contains other DNA sequences that code for the same CDR3. This rearrangement joins TRDV2 to TRDJ3; the match to TRDD3 covers 8 bases. Germline V gene lookup returns CDR1 GEAIGNYY and CDR2 EKD. The length of the CDR3 is 18 residues. The J segment lost 0 bases and the V segment lost 2 bases, leaving 5 bases of the junction unmatched. As DNA, the CDR3 is TGTGCCTGTGACAGTACTGGGGGGAGCTCCTGGGACACCCGACAGATGTTTTTC. Translation gives CACDSTGGSSWDTRQMFF.